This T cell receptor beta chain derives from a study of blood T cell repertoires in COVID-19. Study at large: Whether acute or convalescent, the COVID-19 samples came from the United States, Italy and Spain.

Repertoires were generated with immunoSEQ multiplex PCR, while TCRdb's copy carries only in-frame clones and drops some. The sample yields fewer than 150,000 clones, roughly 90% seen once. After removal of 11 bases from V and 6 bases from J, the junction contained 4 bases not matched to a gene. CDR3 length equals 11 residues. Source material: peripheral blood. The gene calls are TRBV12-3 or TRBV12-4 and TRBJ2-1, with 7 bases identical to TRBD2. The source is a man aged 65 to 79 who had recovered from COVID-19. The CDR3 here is CAGGSGNEQFF. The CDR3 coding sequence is TGTGCCGGCGGGAGTGGCAATGAGCAGTTCTTC.